These 23 T cell receptor beta chains originate from one sample sequenced in a study of shared clonotypes between healthy human individuals. Some clones are missing from TCRdb's copy, which holds only in-frame ones; the method was immunoSEQ multiplex PCR. Among about 700,000 clones, about 91% were seen once, and the ten largest hold 24%. Only CD45RO-negative cells positively selected for CCR7 counted as naive CD8 cells, so terminally differentiated effector memory CD45RA+ cells were excluded. The sample comprised naive CD8+ T cells sorted from blood. These receptor sequences come from a man younger than 45 in good health.

The J gene is TRBJ2-7, the V gene TRBV6-1, with 14 bases lining up with TRBD2. The CDR3 is 14 residues long. From germline, CDR1 is MNHNS and CDR2 SASEGT. Trimming cost V 11 bases and J 7 bases; bases outside gene matches: 10. CDR3 sequence: CASRGTSGSWEQYF. The CDR3 bases are TGTGCCTCTAGGGGGACTAGCGGGAGCTGGGAGCAGTACTTC.

V usage is TRBV28 and J usage is TRBJ2-1; the match to TRBD2 covers 10 bases. The germline CDR1 and CDR2 sequences are MDHEN and SYDVKM. With 8 bases clipped from V and 4 bases from J, the junction kept 5 bases outside the gene matches. This CDR3 region has 14 residues. DNA of the CDR3: TGTGCCAGCGAAAAGCGGGAGGGATACAATGAGCAGTTCTTC. This codes for CASEKREGYNEQFF.

The V call is TRBV29-1, the J call TRBJ2-1, with a weak D call TRBD1 (6 bases). V was trimmed by 2 bases and J by 12 bases, leaving 23 bases between them. There are 15 residues in the CDR3. Germline CDR1 SQVTM, CDR2 ANQGSEA. The CDR3 DNA follows: TGCAGCGTTGAAACCTCCTGGGGGCATCCCGATTGGCAGTTCTTC. Translation gives CSVETSWGHPDWQFF.

This sequence joins TRBV14 and TRBJ2-1; D is uncertain. The V end was cut by 2 bases, the J end by 0 bases, with 14 bases between. The germline V gene encodes CDR1 SGHDN and CDR2 FVKESK. This CDR3 comprises 17 residues. The chain's CDR3 is CASSQTPPQSSYNEQFF. In DNA, the CDR3 is TGTGCCAGCAGCCAAACCCCCCCCCAGAGCTCCTACAATGAGCAGTTCTTC. The full variable domain, rest sourced from reference TRBV14 and TRBJ2-1, is EAGVTQFPSHSVIEKGQTVTLRCDPISGHDNLYWYRRVMGKEIKFLLHFVKESKQDESGMPNNRFLAERTGGTYSTLKVQPAELEDSGVYFCASSQTPPQSSYNEQFFGPGTRLTVL.

This clone was seen a single time. DNA for the CDR3: TGCGCCAGCAGTGTCTCAGAGGTTGATTCGAGGGAGGAGACCCAGTACTTC. Amino acids: CASSVSEVDSREETQYF. The chain is built from TRBV10-2 and TRBJ2-5; maybe TRBD2 (5 bases). Germline CDR1 and CDR2: WSHSY and SAAADI. The V end lost 4 bases, the J end lost 5 bases, and 23 bases lay between the germline ends. CDR3 size: 17 residues.

The chain couples TRBV6-5 to TRBJ1-4; D unresolved. V was cut by 6 bases and J by 8 bases, with 13 bases left in between. From germline, CDR1 is MNHEY and CDR2 SVGAGI. This CDR3 is 13 amino acids long. In DNA form, the CDR3 reads TGTGCCAGCAGCCCAAACAGTGGAGAAAAACTGTTTTTT. Amino acids: CASSPNSGEKLFF.

This clone was counted once. The rearrangement joins TRBV10-2 to TRBJ2-2; TRBD1 matches 8 bases. Trimming at V came to 8 bases and at J to 8 bases, leaving 7 bases not matched to a gene. CDR1 is WSHSY and CDR2 is SAAADI in the germline V gene. This CDR3 contains 13 residues. Written as DNA, the CDR3 is TGCGCCAGCCACCGACAGGGGAGAGGGGAGCTGTTTTTT. It encodes CASHRQGRGELFF.

J is TRBJ2-1 and V is TRBV9; D is perhaps TRBD1 (5 bases). Germline CDR1 SGDLS, CDR2 YYNGEE. This CDR3 contains 14 residues. With 3 bases removed from V and 4 bases from J, the gap between germline ends came to 11 bases. The DNA of the CDR3 is TGTGCCAGCAGCGCCGACAGAAGATACAATGAGCAGTTCTTC. Protein sequence: CASSADRRYNEQFF. Full variable domain (remainder filled in from reference TRBV9 and TRBJ2-1): DSGVTQTPKHLITATGQRVTLRCSPRSGDLSVYWYQQSLDQGLQFLIQYYNGEERAKGNILERFSAQQFPDLHSELNLSSLELGDSALYFCASSADRRYNEQFFGPGTRLTVL.

The chain recombines TRBV27 with TRBJ2-1; TRBD2 is a possible D gene (6 bases). This CDR3 has 15 amino acids. Trimming took off 3 bases at V and 6 bases at J, with 15 bases between the two ends. The germline CDR1 and CDR2 sequences are MNHEY and SMNVEV (reference sequence). CDR3 sequence (DNA): TGTGCCAGCAGTTTGCGGCGGGATTCTGGCAATGAGCAGTTCTTC. Residues: CASSLRRDSGNEQFF.

This clone was counted a single time. The chain has TRBV11-2 and TRBJ2-1, with 10 bases fitting TRBD2. J gave up 5 bases and V 4 bases, and 8 bases lay outside the gene matches. The CDR3 consists of 16 residues. Germline V gene lookup returns CDR1 SGHAT and CDR2 FQNNGV. As DNA, the CDR3 is TGTGCCAGCAGCTCCACTATAGCGGGAGGCCACAATGAGCAGTTCTTC. It specifies CASSSTIAGGHNEQFF.

This rearrangement joins TRBV29-1 to TRBJ1-2, with TRBD1 identical over 9 bases. There are 14 residues in the CDR3. Germline V CDR1 and CDR2: SQVTM, ANQGSEA. V lost 5 bases, J lost 5 bases, and 9 bases stayed unmatched. CDR3 DNA: TGCAGCGTTAACCCGGGACAGGGATTTTATGGCTACACCTTC. It codes for CSVNPGQGFYGYTF.

The chain is built from TRBV10-1 and TRBJ2-7; the match to TRBD2 covers 7 bases. The CDR3 runs to 15 residues. Germline V CDR1 and CDR2: WNHNN, SYGVQD (reference sequence). The J segment lost 5 bases and the V segment lost 1 base, leaving 8 bases of the junction unmatched. This CDR3 reads CASSEWLADRDEQYF. The CDR3 DNA is TGCGCCAGCAGTGAGTGGCTAGCGGATCGGGACGAGCAGTACTTC.

The rearrangement joins TRBV4-1 to TRBJ2-1, with TRBD1 matching 8 bases. V gave up 3 bases and J gave up 4 bases; unmatched junction bases: 14. This CDR3 comprises 18 residues. Germline CDR1 reads MGHRA; CDR2 reads YSYEKL. CDR3 amino acids: CASSQGDRWIAEYNEQFF. The CDR3 bases are TGCGCCAGCAGCCAGGGGGACAGGTGGATAGCGGAGTACAATGAGCAGTTCTTC.

This clone was observed once. The chain recombines TRBV10-2 with TRBJ1-1; D is ambiguous. The CDR3 is 10 residues long. Trimming removed 6 bases at V and 6 bases at J, with 5 bases between. Germline CDR1 WSHSY, CDR2 SAAADI. CDR3 DNA: TGCGCCAGCAGGGATTCTGAAGCTTTCTTT. As protein: CASRDSEAFF.

The gene calls are TRBV5-1 and TRBJ2-1, with D possibly TRBD2 on 5 matching bases. The germline gives CDR1 SGHRS, CDR2 YFSETQ. V was clipped by 4 bases and J by 4 bases, with 18 bases between them. CDR3 length: 16 residues. The CDR3 nucleotides read TGCGCCAGCAGCATTAATAGCGAGAACATTTACAATGAGCAGTTCTTC. Amino acid sequence: CASSINSENIYNEQFF.

This chain joins TRBV28 and TRBJ2-1; 7 nucleotides line up with TRBD1. The length of the CDR3 is 12 residues. V was pared by 11 bases and J by 12 bases, with 13 bases of the junction left unmatched. The germline V gene encodes CDR1 MDHEN and CDR2 SYDVKM. In nucleotides, the CDR3 is TGTGCCGGAAAAATACAGGGGAAATCGCAGTTCTTC. Translated, it gives CAGKIQGKSQFF.

This clone was found once. The chain uses TRBV11-2 and TRBJ2-2; unclear D gene. Germline assignment: CDR1 SGHAT and CDR2 FQNNGV. The V and J ends lost 0 bases and 0 bases respectively, with 2 bases between them. This CDR3 comprises 14 residues. The CDR3 DNA reads TGTGCCAGCAGCTTAGAAGCGAACACCGGGGAGCTGTTTTTT. Protein product: CASSLEANTGELFF. Based on the CDR3 plus reference TRBV11-2 and TRBJ2-2, the full variable domain is EAGVAQSPRYKIIEKRQSVAFWCNPISGHATLYWYQQILGQGPKLLIQFQNNGVVDDSQLPKDRFSAERLKGVDSTLKIQPAKLEDSAVYLCASSLEANTGELFFGEGSRLTVL.

This chain uses TRBV10-1 with TRBJ1-3; D is unclear. This CDR3 region has 13 residues. The V gene's germline CDR1 is WNHNN and CDR2 SYGVQD (reference sequence). Trimming pared 2 bases from V and 4 bases from J, leaving 6 bases between. CDR3 sequence reads: CASSEERGNTIYF. The CDR3 region has the DNA TGCGCCAGCAGTGAGGAGCGAGGAAACACCATATATTTT.

The J gene is TRBJ2-1, the V gene TRBV6-5, with a possible D match to TRBD1 (6 bases). The length of the CDR3 is 15 residues. Germline assignment: CDR1 MNHEY and CDR2 SVGAGI. V dropped 6 bases and J dropped 1 base, with 13 bases sitting between them. CDR3 coding DNA: TGTGCCAGCAGCCCGGGACACGGATCCTACAATGAGCAGTTCTTC. Translating it yields CASSPGHGSYNEQFF.

The gene calls are TRBV7-9 and TRBJ2-7; TRBD2 agrees at 8 bases. From germline, CDR1 is SEHNR and CDR2 FQNEAQ (reference sequence). The CDR3 has 14 amino acids. Germline trimming cut 4 bases from V and 0 bases from J; bases unmatched to any gene: 2. CDR3 DNA sequence: TGTGCCAGCAGCTCGAGCGGGAGCTCCTACGAGCAGTACTTC. Its translation is CASSSSGSSYEQYF.

This rearrangement joins TRBV7-9 to TRBJ2-1; perhaps TRBD2 as D (5 bases). Germline CDR1 reads SEHNR; CDR2 reads FQNEAQ (reference sequence). The CDR3 has 17 amino acids. The V gene lost 1 base and the J gene lost 5 bases, with 18 bases spanning the gap. The DNA of the CDR3 is TGTGCCAGCAGCTTAGTCGAGGGTGCCTTGAAGGACAATGAGCAGTTCTTC. It codes for CASSLVEGALKDNEQFF.

CDR3 bases: TGTGCCAGCAGCTCCTCTGCGGAAACAGATACGCAGTATTTT. Encoded protein: CASSSSAETDTQYF. V is TRBV6-5 and J is TRBJ2-3; D gene uncertain. Germline V gene data show CDR1 as MNHEY and CDR2 as SVGAGI. This CDR3 is built from 14 residues. Trimming shortened V by 6 bases and J by 3 bases, and 13 bases separated the two germline ends.

The chain uses TRBV2 and TRBJ2-7, with 12 bases matching TRBD2. Germline CDR1 is SNHLY and CDR2 is FYNNEI. Trimming removed 5 bases from V and 0 bases from J; junction bases left unmatched: 14. The CDR3 covers 19 residues. CDR3 in amino acids: CASSTHDGGLAGFSYEQYF. In DNA, the CDR3 is TGTGCCAGCAGTACCCATGATGGGGGACTAGCGGGCTTCTCCTACGAGCAGTACTTC.